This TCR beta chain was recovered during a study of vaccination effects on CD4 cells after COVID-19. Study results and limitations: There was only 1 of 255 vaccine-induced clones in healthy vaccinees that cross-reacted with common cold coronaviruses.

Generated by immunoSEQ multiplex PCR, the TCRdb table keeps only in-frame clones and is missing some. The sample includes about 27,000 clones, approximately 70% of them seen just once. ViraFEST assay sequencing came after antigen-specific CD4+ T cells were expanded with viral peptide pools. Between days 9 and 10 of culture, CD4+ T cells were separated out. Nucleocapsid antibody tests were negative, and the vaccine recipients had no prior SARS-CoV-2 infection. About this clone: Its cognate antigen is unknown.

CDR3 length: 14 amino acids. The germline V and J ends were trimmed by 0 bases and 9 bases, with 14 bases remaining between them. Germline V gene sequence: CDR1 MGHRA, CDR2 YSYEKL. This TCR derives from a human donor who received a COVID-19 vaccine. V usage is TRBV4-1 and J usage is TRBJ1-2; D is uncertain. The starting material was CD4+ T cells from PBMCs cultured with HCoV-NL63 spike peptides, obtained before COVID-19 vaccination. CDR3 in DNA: TGCGCCAGCAGCCAAGATCGAGGTATCCCCAGCTACACCTTC. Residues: CASSQDRGIPSYTF.